Below, one T cell receptor beta chain is given with its context. The germline gives CDR1 SGHDT, CDR2 YYEEEE. The CDR3 has 17 amino acids. V lost 0 bases and J 6 bases, leaving 22 bases between the germline ends. Per the authors' pipeline: Cell counts per sample came from amplifying reference gene primers. Method: immunoSEQ multiplex PCR; TCRdb's copy keeps in-frame clones and lacks some. V and J calls and clone size are copied from that table; D and trimming were computed from the DNA. Among about 73,000 clones listed, roughly 79% were seen once. The data belong to a study of blood T cell repertoires in COVID-19. Study at large: Acute-phase and convalescent COVID-19 samples originated in the United States, Italy and Spain. Nucleic acid was either cDNA or gDNA, and it came from T cells, B-cell-depleted T cells, or PBMCs.

The sample was peripheral blood. The V and J genes are TRBV5-6 and TRBJ2-7; weak D call: TRBD2 (5 bases). The source of this sequence is an older woman with acute or convalescent COVID-19. The CDR3 DNA follows: TGTGCCAGCAGCTTGGTAGGTCTCCCTACGGGAAAGGGCGAGCAGTACTTC. It specifies CASSLVGLPTGKGEQYF.